This T cell receptor beta chain was recovered during a study of shared clonotypes between healthy human individuals (TCRdb year 2020). Broadly, across the study: The cohort comprised two women and three men aged 18 to 49 years. For each donor, CD4 naive and CD4 memory were each given three plates, CD8 naive was given two plates, and CD8 memory was given one plate. Blood TCR repertoires of roughly five healthy adults were deeply sequenced to estimate repertoire size and the extent of clonotype sharing between individuals. To increase sequencing depth and limit assay-specific biases, different laboratories used diverse techniques to prepare libraries and sequence TCR repertoires. Each donor's leukapheresis produced roughly between about 0.9 and 9.5 billion PBMCs.

TCR CDR3 regions were amplified from genomic DNA by multiplex PCR using the deep immunoSEQ assay. Genomic DNA extracted from each cell subset was distributed evenly over all wells of several immunoSEQ 96-well plates, and each plate served as one replicate. Each replicate PCR for sorted subsets received around 210 ng genomic DNA, equal to roughly 33,000 T cell genomes. Purified libraries were measured with a Qubit 3.0 fluorometer, size-checked on a Bioanalyzer 2100, and measured again with the KAPA Library Quantification kit. Every immunoSEQ 96-well plate was sequenced on a dedicated single-read 150-cycle Illumina NextSeq 550 flow cell. The original methods were these. Because only junctional sequences without quality scores were contained in the immunoSEQ output, filtering matching that applied to full-length reads could not be performed. To assign V/J genes and CDR3, sequences were annotated against IMGT germline references using PyIR, a Python wrapper for IgBLAST v1.9. Reads with weak V/J assignments (E-value above 1e-6), missing CDR3, stop codons, out-of-frame junctions, or ambiguous translated residues were removed. V3J clonotypes were defined by identical inferred V gene, J gene, and CDR3 amino acid sequence. Percentage overlap between repertoires was calculated by dividing the number of shared unique clonotypes by the size of the smaller repertoire. Three approaches were used to assess repertoire richness: RTK rarefaction, the Chao1 estimator, and Recon v2.1 estimates of unobserved clonotypes. Generation probabilities were computed with OLGA for all TCRbeta clonotypes obtained by the gDNA method from several donors. TCRdb re-hosts the immuneACCESS table, in-frame sequences only. Its copies lack some clones; in the studies checked, an unresolved V gene accounts for under half of them, and the cause for the rest is not known. V and J calls plus clone size are reproduced from that table; the DNA served to infer D and trimming. The sample table records roughly 1 million clones; around 78% of these occur just once. The ten top clones hold approximately 0.5% of the sample.

Taken from the germline V gene, the CDR1 and CDR2 loops are LGHNA and YSLEER. The junction shows trimming of 0 bases on V and 12 bases on J, plus 20 bases between the germline ends. The CDR3 numbers 15 residues from cysteine through phenylalanine. The read is trimmed to its CDR3 DNA, 45 bases read in frame from base 1. Donors were healthy HIV-negative adults with no recently reported acute infections or vaccinations. All donors were Caucasian adults living in Nashville, Tennessee, USA. CD4+ T cells were enriched through magnetic negative selection, after which naive cells were positively selected on CD45RA and the remaining negative fraction served as the memory subset. Blood was collected by leukapheresis, and PBMCs were isolated by Ficoll-Histopaque density gradient centrifugation and then cryopreserved in liquid nitrogen vapor phase. Analytical flow cytometry was used to check the purity and quantity of each magnetically sorted T cell population. Genomic DNA was isolated from each sorted fraction and quantified by UV absorbance on a Nanodrop 2000c.

Points the paper makes about the study in general: Rarefaction of sorted-subset datasets indicated incomplete sequencing despite the large sequencing depth. Sampling was restricted to blood, and TCR repertoires in tissue are likely to differ from TCR repertoires in blood. Across a few donors, about 4.5% of naive CD4, 3.5% of naive CD8, roughly 2.3% of memory CD4, and 0.4% of memory CD8 clonotypes were shared. The small number of donors limited the genetic and exposure-history diversity represented. Pairwise subsampling led to the expectation that sequencing depth would affect the degree of clonotype sharing among donors. Estimated clonotype richness was generally larger for naive than for memory subsets. Compared with non-shared clonotypes, clonotypes shared by all four sorted-subset donors had higher generation probabilities.

Note on this clone: The antigen it recognizes is unknown. Base qualities are missing; no much larger clone stands one base away.

This clonotype was sampled from a man aged 18 to 30 in good health. Some clones in this sample may be carry-over from other donors' samples. Rearrangement joined TRBV4-3 to TRBJ1-2; matching of 5 bases hints at TRBD1 as the D gene. Sequences were obtained from memory CD4+ T cells from PBMCs. This specimen's cell subset or site label, interpreted: CD45RA-negative fraction. The encoded CDR3 is CASSQDRAGFPSHTF. DNA sequence: TGCGCCAGCAGCCAAGATCGAGCAGGGTTCCCCTCTCACACCTTC.